The 14 T cell receptor beta chains given below trace back to one sample, sequenced in a study of shared clonotypes between healthy human individuals. Positive CCR7 selection of CD45RO-negative cells yielded the naive CD8 cells, and terminally differentiated effector memory CD45RA+ cells were excluded. Sequenced by immunoSEQ multiplex PCR; TCRdb stores in-frame clones only, minus some. This sample yields about 550,000 clones, of which less than 97% are seen a single time; 0.09% to 0.13% belongs to the top ten. Sequencing was performed on naive CD8+ T cells sorted from blood. The source of these receptors is a woman aged 30 to 39 in good health.

The chain is built from TRBV5-6 and TRBJ2-7, with D tentatively TRBD2 (5 bases). The length of the CDR3 is 13 residues. The ends were cut back, 0 bases at V and 6 bases at J, with 10 bases in the middle. Germline CDR1 SGHDT, CDR2 YYEEEE. The CDR3 loop is CASSLALAGEQYF. CDR3 nucleotide sequence: TGTGCCAGCAGCTTGGCCCTTGCGGGCGAGCAGTACTTC.

This clone has just one count. The chain employs TRBV9 and TRBJ2-1, with 10 bases aligning to TRBD2. The J segment lost 9 bases and the V segment lost 0 bases, leaving 6 bases of the junction unmatched. The CDR3 runs 15 residues. In germline, CDR1 is SGDLS, CDR2 YYNGEE. The CDR3 coding sequence is TGTGCCAGCAGCGTAGTAACTAGCGGGAACGGTGAGCAGTTCTTC. Its translation is CASSVVTSGNGEQFF. The variable domain in full, with the rest retrieved from reference TRBV9 and TRBJ2-1, is DSGVTQTPKHLITATGQRVTLRCSPRSGDLSVYWYQQSLDQGLQFLIQYYNGEERAKGNILERFSAQQFPDLHSELNLSSLELGDSALYFCASSVVTSGNGEQFFGPGTRLTVL.

The genes are TRBV6-6 and TRBJ2-6; D remains ambiguous. V was shortened by 6 bases and J by 4 bases, with 10 bases between the two germline ends. The CDR3 loop spans 14 amino acids. Germline V gives CDR1 MNHNY, CDR2 SVGAGI (reference sequence). CDR3 in DNA: TGTGCCAGCAGCGACATTGCCGGGGCCAACGTCCTGACTTTC. This sequence encodes CASSDIAGANVLTF.

The V call is TRBV13, the J call TRBJ2-7; D perhaps matches TRBD2 (6 bases). Trimming cost V 5 bases and J 2 bases, with 7 bases left between them. Germline-derived CDR1 and CDR2 are PRHDT and FYEKMQ (reference sequence). This CDR3 has 12 residues. The CDR3 DNA reads TGTGCCAGCAGCGGGAGGACCTACGAGCAGTACTTC. As protein: CASSGRTYEQYF.

This rearrangement joins TRBV5-4 to TRBJ2-2; the D call may be TRBD1 or TRBD2 (6 bases each). The CDR3 extends over 19 amino acids. Deletions cut 6 bases from V and 6 bases from J, with 30 bases between. CDR1 is SGHNT and CDR2 is YYREEE in the germline V gene (reference sequence). The CDR3 here is CASTPGATEGGVRAGELFF. The CDR3 region has the DNA TGTGCCAGCACCCCGGGGGCCACCGAGGGGGGAGTGCGTGCCGGGGAGCTGTTTTTT.

This rearrangement joins TRBV2 to TRBJ1-1, with TRBD1 identical over 7 bases. Looked up from germline, CDR1 is SNHLY and CDR2 is FYNNEI. CDR3 size: 12 residues. V was pared by 9 bases and J by 4 bases, with 5 bases of the junction left unmatched. The CDR3 nucleotides read TGTGCCAGGAGAACAGGGGCCACTGAAGCTTTCTTT. Translating it yields CARRTGATEAFF.

The chain has TRBV4-1 and TRBJ2-5; D is unclear. V lost 1 base to trimming and J lost 5 bases, with 8 bases between them. This CDR3 has 13 amino acids. Germline-derived CDR1 and CDR2 are MGHRA and YSYEKL. The CDR3 spells CASSQGHSETQYF. CDR3 in DNA: TGCGCCAGCAGCCAAGGACACTCCGAGACCCAGTACTTC.

V usage is TRBV6-1 and J usage is TRBJ2-3; the D is unclear. Trimming removed 7 bases at V and 3 bases at J, with 11 bases between. The length of the CDR3 is 13 residues. CDR1 is MNHNS, CDR2 SASEGT, per germline. For the CDR3, the DNA is TGTGCCAGCACTAGGAGTTGGACAGATACGCAGTATTTT. Its protein is CASTRSWTDTQYF.

The chain carries TRBV5-5 and TRBJ2-3, with 7 bases that match TRBD2. The CDR3 sequence is 16 residues long. Germline CDR1 reads SGHKS; CDR2 reads YYEKEE (reference sequence). J lost 6 bases, V lost 4 bases, and 14 bases had no gene match. This chain's CDR3 is CASSLRRGSYYDTQYF. CDR3 sequence (DNA): TGTGCCAGCAGCCTCCGGCGGGGGTCGTACTACGATACGCAGTATTTT.

Of note for this clone: Distinct nucleotide sequences in the sample also encode this CDR3. This chain links TRBV7-9 with TRBJ1-3; D is uncertain. There are 14 residues in the CDR3. The V end was cut by 5 bases, the J end by 1 base, with 9 bases between. Germline lookup yields CDR1 SEHNR and CDR2 FQNEAQ (reference sequence). The CDR3 DNA reads TGTGCCAGCAGCCCCCCGGGATCTGGAAACACCATATATTTT. Translating gives CASSPPGSGNTIYF.

The chain carries TRBV29-1 and TRBJ1-2; 8 bases line up with TRBD1. Trimming at V came to 3 bases and at J to 4 bases, leaving 4 bases not matched to a gene. In germline, CDR1 is SQVTM, CDR2 ANQGSEA. The CDR3 sequence is 13 residues long. The CDR3 region has the DNA TGCAGCGTTGATTTACAGGGGGTCTATGGCTACACCTTC. It yields the protein CSVDLQGVYGYTF.

This rearrangement joins TRBV6-6 to TRBJ1-1; tentative D call: TRBD1 (5 bases). Trimming pared 6 bases from V and 0 bases from J, leaving 17 bases between. Germline V gives CDR1 MNHNY, CDR2 SVGAGI (reference sequence). This CDR3 is built from 16 residues. DNA for the CDR3: TGTGCCAGCAGCTACCCTCGTGAAGGGGTGAACACTGAAGCTTTCTTT. It translates to CASSYPREGVNTEAFF.

This clone appeared once. The CDR3 loop reads CASSIELASGSPYNEQFF. In DNA form, the CDR3 reads TGTGCCAGTAGTATTGAATTGGCTAGCGGGAGTCCCTACAATGAGCAGTTCTTC. This sequence joins TRBV19 and TRBJ2-1; TRBD2 matches at 10 bases. The CDR3 has 18 residues. The trim removed 3 bases at V and 2 bases at J, leaving 10 bases unmatched. Germline CDR1 reads LNHDA; CDR2 reads SQIVND (reference sequence).

V and J are TRBV4-1 and TRBJ2-4; 11 nucleotides agree with TRBD2. With V trimmed by 0 bases and J by 1 base, 2 bases remained unmatched. Germline CDR1 MGHRA, CDR2 YSYEKL. This CDR3 region has 17 residues. The CDR3 DNA reads as TGCGCCAGCAGCCAAGAGGGACTAGCGGCCGCCAAAAACATTCAGTACTTC. Translated: CASSQEGLAAAKNIQYF.